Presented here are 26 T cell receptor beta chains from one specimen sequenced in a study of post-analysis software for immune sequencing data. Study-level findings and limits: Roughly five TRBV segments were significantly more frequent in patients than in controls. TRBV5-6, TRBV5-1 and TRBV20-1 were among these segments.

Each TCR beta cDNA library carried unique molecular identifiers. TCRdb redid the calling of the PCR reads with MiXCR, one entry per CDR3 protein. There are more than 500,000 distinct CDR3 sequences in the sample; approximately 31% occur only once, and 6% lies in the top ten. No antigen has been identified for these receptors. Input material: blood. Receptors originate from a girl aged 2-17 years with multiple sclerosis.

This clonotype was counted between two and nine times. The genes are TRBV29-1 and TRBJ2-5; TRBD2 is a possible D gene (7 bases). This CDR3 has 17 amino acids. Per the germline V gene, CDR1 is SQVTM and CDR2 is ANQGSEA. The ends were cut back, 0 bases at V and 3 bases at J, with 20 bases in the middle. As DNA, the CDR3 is TGCAGCGTTGAAGATCGTCTCCAGGCGGGGGCCAAAGAGACCCAGTACTTC. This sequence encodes CSVEDRLQAGAKETQYF.

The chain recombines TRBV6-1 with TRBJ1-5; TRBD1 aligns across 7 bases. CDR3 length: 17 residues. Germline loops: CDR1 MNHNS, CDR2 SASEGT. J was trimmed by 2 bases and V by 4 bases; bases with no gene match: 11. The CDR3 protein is CASSGGWDSTGNQPQHF. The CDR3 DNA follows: TGTGCCAGCAGTGGAGGATGGGACAGCACGGGCAATCAGCCCCAGCATTTT.

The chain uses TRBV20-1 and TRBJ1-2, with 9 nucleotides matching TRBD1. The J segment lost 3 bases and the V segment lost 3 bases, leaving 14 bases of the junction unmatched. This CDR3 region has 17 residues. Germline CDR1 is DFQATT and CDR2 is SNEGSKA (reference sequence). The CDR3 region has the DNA TGCAGTGCTAGTCCTACCCCGGGACAGGGCGCGGACTATGGCTACACCTTC. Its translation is CSASPTPGQGADYGYTF.

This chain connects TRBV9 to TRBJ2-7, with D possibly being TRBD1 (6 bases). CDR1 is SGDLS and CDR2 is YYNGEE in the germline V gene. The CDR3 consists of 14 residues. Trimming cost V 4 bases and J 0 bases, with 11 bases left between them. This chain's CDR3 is CASSPGETSYEQYF. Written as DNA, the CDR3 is TGTGCCAGCAGCCCAGGGGAGACCTCCTACGAGCAGTACTTC.

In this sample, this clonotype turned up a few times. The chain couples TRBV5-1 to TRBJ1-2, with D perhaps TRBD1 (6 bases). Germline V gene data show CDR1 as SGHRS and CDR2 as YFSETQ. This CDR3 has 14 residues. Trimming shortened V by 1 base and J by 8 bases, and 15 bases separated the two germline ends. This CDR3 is CASSLKEQGLGYTF. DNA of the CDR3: TGCGCCAGCAGCTTGAAGGAACAGGGATTGGGCTACACCTTC.

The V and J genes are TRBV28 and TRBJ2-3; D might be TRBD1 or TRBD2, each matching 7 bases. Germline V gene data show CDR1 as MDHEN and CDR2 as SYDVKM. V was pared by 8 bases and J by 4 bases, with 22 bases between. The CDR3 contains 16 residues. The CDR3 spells CASGTTGEGSPDTQYF. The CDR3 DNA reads TGTGCCAGCGGCACCACAGGGGAGGGGTCGCCAGATACGCAGTATTTT.

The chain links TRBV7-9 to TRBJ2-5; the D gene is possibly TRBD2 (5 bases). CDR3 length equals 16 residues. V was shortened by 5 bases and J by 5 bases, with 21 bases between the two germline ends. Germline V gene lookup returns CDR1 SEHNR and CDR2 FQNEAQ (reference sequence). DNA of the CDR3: TGTGCCAGCAGCCAATTACCGGGCCCCAAGCGGGAGACCCAGTACTTC. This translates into CASSQLPGPKRETQYF.

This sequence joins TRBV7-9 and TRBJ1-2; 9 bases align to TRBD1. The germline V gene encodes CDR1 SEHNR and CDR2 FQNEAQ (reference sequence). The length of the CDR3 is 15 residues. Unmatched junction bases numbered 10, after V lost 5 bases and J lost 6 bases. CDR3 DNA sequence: TGTGCCAGCAGCGGCGGGACAGGGATAATCGATGGCTACACCTTC. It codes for CASSGGTGIIDGYTF.

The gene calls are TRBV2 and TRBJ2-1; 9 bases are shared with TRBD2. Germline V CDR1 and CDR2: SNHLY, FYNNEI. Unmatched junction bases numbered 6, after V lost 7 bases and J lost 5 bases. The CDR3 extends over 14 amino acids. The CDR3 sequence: CASKGGGGDNEQFF. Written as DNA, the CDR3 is TGTGCCAGCAAAGGGGGCGGGGGGGACAATGAGCAGTTCTTC. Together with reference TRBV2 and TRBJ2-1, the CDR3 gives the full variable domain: EPEVTQTPSHQVTQMGQEVILRCVPISNHLYFYWYRQILGQKVEFLVSFYNNEISEKSEIFDDQFSVERPDGSNFTLKIRSTKLEDSAMYFCASKGGGGDNEQFFGPGTRLTVL.

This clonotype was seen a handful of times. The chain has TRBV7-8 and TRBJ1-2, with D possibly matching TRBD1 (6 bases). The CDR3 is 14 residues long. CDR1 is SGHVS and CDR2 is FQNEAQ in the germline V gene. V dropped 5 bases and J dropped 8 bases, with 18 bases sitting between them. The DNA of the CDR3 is TGTGCCAGCAGCCGGGACGACAGGACGGGAGGCTACACCTTC. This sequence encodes CASSRDDRTGGYTF. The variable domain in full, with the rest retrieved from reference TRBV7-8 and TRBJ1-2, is GAGVSQSPRYKVAKRGQDVALRCDPISGHVSLFWYQQALGQGPEFLTYFQNEAQLDKSGLPSDRFFAERPEGSVSTLKIQRTQQEDSAVYLCASSRDDRTGGYTFGSGTRLTVV.

CDR3: CASTMPGTGSREQFF. DNA for the CDR3: TGTGCCAGCACCATGCCCGGGACAGGGTCCCGGGAGCAGTTCTTC. The V and J genes are TRBV6-2 or TRBV6-3 and TRBJ2-1, with 9 bases that match TRBD1. Germline CDR1 MNHEY, CDR2 SVGEGT. Unmatched junction bases numbered 14, after V lost 7 bases and J lost 10 bases. The CDR3 consists of 15 residues.

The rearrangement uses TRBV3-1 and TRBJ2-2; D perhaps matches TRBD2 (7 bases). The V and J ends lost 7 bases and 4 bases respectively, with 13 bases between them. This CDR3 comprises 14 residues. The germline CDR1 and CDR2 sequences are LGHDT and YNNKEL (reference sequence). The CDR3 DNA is TGTGCCAGCATCGCCGGGGGGCTCACCGGGGAGCTGTTTTTT. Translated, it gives CASIAGGLTGELFF. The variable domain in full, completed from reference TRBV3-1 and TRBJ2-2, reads DTAVSQTPKYLVTQMGNDKSIKCEQNLGHDTMYWYKQDSKKFLKIMFSYNNKELIINETVPNRFSPKSPDKAHLNLHINSLELGDSAVYFCASIAGGLTGELFFGEGSRLTVL.

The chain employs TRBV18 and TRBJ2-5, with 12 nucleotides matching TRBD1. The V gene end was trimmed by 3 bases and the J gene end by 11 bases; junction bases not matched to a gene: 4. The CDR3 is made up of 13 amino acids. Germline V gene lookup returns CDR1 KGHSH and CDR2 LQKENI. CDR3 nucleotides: TGTGCCAGCTCACCGGGGACAGGGGGCGATCAGTACTTC. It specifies CASSPGTGGDQYF.

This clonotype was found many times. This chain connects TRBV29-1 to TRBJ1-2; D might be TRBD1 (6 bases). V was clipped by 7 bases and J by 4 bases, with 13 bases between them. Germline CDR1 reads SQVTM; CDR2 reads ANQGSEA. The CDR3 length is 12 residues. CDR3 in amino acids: CSAVGGPYGYTF. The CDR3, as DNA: TGCAGCGCTGTGGGGGGGCCCTATGGCTACACCTTC.

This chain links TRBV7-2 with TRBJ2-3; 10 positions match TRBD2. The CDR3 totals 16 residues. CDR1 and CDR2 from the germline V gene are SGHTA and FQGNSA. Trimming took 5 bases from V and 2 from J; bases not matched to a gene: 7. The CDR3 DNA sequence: TGTGCCAGCAGCCCCCAGCGGGGGGGCGCCACAGATACGCAGTATTTT. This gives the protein CASSPQRGGATDTQYF.

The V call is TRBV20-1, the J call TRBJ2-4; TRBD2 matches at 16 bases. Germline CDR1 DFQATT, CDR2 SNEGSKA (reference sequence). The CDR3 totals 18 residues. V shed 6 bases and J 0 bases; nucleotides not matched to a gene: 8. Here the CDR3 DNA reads TGCAGTGCCCGGACGGGACTAGCGGGGGGGCTAGCCAAAAACATTCAGTACTTC. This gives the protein CSARTGLAGGLAKNIQYF.

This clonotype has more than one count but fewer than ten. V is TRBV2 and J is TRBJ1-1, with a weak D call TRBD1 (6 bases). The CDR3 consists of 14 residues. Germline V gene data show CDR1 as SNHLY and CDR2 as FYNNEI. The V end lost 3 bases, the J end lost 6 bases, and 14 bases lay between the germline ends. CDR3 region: CASSDRGGSAEAFF. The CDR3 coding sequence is TGTGCCAGCAGTGACAGGGGTGGGTCCGCTGAAGCTTTCTTT.

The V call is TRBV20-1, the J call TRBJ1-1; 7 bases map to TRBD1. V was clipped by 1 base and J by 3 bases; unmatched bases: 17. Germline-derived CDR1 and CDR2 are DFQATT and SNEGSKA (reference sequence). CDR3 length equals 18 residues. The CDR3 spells CSARAHVRGGFTDTEAFF. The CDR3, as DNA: TGCAGTGCTAGAGCTCACGTCAGGGGGGGGTTTACGGACACTGAAGCTTTCTTT.

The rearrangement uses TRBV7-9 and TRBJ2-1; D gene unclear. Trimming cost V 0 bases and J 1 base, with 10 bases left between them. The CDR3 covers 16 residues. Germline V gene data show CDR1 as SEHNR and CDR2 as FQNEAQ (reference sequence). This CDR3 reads CASSLAMGTSYNEQFF. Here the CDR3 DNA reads TGTGCCAGCAGCTTAGCTATGGGAACATCCTACAATGAGCAGTTCTTC.

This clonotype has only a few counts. Here the CDR3 reads CASSSRTGDSPLHF. The CDR3 DNA reads TGTGCCAGCAGCTCCCGGACAGGGGATTCACCCCTCCACTTT. This chain connects TRBV7-6 to TRBJ1-6, with TRBD1 matching 9 bases. This CDR3 is built from 14 residues. Losses at the gene ends were 4 bases for V and 8 bases for J; bases not matched to a gene: 3. Germline V CDR1 and CDR2: SGHVS, FNYEAQ.

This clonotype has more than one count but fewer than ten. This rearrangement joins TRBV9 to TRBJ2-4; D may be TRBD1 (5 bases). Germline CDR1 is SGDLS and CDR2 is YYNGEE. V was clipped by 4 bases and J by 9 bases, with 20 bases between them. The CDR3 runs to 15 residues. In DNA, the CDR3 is TGTGCCAGCAGCTCGAGTTTCAGGGAAGGCCCCATTCAGTACTTC. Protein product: CASSSSFREGPIQYF.

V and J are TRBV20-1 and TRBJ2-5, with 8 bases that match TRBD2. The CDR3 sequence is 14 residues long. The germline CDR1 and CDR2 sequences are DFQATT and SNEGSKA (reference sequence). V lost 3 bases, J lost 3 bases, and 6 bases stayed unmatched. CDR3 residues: CSARRGLGEETQYF. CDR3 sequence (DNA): TGCAGTGCTAGGAGGGGACTAGGTGAAGAGACCCAGTACTTC.

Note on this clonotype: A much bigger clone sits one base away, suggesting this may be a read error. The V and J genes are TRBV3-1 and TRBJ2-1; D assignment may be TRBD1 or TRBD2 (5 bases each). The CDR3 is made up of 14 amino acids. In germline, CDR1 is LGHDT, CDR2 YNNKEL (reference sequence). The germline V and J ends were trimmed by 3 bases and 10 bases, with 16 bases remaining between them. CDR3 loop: CASSQWDPPYEQFF. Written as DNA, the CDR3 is TGTGCCAGCAGCCAGTGGGACCCACCCTACGAGCAGTTCTTC.

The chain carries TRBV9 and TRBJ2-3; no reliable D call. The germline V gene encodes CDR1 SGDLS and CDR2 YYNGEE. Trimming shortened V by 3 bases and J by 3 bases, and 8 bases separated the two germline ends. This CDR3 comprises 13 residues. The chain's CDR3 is CASSAEGTDTQYF. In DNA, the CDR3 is TGTGCCAGCAGCGCAGAAGGTACAGATACGCAGTATTTT. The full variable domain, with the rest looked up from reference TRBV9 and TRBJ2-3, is DSGVTQTPKHLITATGQRVTLRCSPRSGDLSVYWYQQSLDQGLQFLIQYYNGEERAKGNILERFSAQQFPDLHSELNLSSLELGDSALYFCASSAEGTDTQYFGPGTRLTVL.

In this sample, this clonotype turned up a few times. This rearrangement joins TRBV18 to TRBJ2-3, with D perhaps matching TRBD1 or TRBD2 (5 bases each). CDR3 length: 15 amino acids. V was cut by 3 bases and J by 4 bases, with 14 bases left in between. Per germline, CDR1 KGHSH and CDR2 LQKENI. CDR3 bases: TGTGCCAGCTCACCTTTAGGGACCCCCGCAGATACGCAGTATTTT. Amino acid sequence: CASSPLGTPADTQYF.

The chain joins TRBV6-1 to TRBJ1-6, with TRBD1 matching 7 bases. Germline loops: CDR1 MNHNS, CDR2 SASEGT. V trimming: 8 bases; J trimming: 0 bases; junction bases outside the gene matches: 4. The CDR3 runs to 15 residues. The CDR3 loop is CASETGSSYNSPLHF. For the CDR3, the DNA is TGTGCCAGCGAGACAGGGAGCTCCTATAATTCACCCCTCCACTTT.